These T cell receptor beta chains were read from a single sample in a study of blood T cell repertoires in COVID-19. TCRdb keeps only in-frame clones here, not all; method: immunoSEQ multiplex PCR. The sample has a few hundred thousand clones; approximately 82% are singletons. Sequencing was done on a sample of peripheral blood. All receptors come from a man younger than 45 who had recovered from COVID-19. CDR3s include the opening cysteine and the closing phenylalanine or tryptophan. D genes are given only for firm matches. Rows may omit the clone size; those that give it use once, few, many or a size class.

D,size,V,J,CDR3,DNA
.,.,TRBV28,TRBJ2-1,CASSLTSSHYNEQFF,TGTGCCAGCAGTTTAACGTCGAGCCACTACAATGAGCAGTTCTTC
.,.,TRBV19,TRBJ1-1,CASKIQWADEAFF,TGTGCCAGTAAGATACAGTGGGCAGATGAAGCTTTCTTT
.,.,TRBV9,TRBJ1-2,CASSPPPRGGYTF,TGTGCCAGCAGCCCTCCCCCACGCGGCGGCTACACCTTC
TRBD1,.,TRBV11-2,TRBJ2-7,CASSLGSLSTGAYEQYF,TGTGCCAGCAGCTTAGGATCGTTATCGACAGGGGCGTACGAGCAGTACTTC
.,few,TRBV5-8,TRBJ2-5,CASSLGGLQETQYF,TGTGCCAGCAGCTTGGGGGGCCTACAAGAGACCCAGTACTTC
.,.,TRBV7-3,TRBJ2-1,CASSWTGTGDNEQFF,TGTGCCAGCAGCTGGACCGGGACGGGGGACAATGAGCAGTTCTTC
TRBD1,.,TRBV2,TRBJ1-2,CASRGTGTISGGYTF,TGTGCCAGCAGGGGGACAGGGACTATTTCGGGGGGCTACACCTTC
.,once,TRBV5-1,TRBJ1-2,CASRTGTNYGYTF,TGCGCCAGCAGAACCGGGACTAACTATGGCTACACCTTC
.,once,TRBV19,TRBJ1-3,CASTLGPGNTIYF,TGTGCCAGTACTTTGGGGCCTGGAAACACCATATATTTT
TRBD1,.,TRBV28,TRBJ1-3,CASTPQGAGNTIYF,TGTGCCAGCACTCCACAGGGGGCTGGAAACACCATATATTTT
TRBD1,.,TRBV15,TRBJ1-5,CATSQGQFNQPQHF,TGTGCCACCAGCCAGGGACAGTTCAATCAGCCCCAGCATTTT
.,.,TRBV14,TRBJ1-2,CASSRSGRLYGYTF,TGTGCCAGCAGCCGATCCGGCAGACTATATGGCTACACCTTC
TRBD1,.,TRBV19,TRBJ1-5,CASSGSGTGGYQPQHF,TGTGCCAGTAGCGGTTCCGGGACAGGGGGCTACCAGCCCCAGCATTTT
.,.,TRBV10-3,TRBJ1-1,CAIRDSANTEAFF,TGTGCCATCAGAGACAGTGCGAACACTGAAGCTTTCTTT
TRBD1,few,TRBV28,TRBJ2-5,CASTNRQGWGQETQYF,TGTGCCAGCACCAATCGACAGGGCTGGGGACAAGAGACCCAGTACTTC
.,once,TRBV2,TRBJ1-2,CASSETQGIDGYTF,TGTGCCAGCAGTGAAACCCAGGGGATAGATGGCTACACCTTC
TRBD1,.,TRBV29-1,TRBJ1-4,CSVGDRGNEKLFF,TGCAGCGTTGGGGACAGGGGAAATGAAAAACTGTTTTTT
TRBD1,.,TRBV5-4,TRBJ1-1,CASSQGQGAPYTEAFF,TGTGCCAGCAGCCAAGGACAGGGGGCGCCGTACACTGAAGCTTTCTTT
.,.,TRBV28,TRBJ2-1,CAKRGGLRCDEQFF,TGTGCCAAAAGGGGGGGCCTCAGGTGTGATGAGCAGTTCTTC
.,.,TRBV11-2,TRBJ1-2,CASSLVAGTNGYTF,TGTGCCAGCAGCTTAGTGGCGGGAACAAATGGCTACACCTTC
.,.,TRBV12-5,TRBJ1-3,CASGLGQAFSGNTIYF,TGTGCTAGTGGTTTGGGACAGGCCTTCTCTGGAAACACCATATATTTT
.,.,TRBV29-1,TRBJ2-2,CSVALGRADGELFF,TGCAGCGTTGCTCTTGGCAGGGCGGACGGGGAGCTGTTTTTT
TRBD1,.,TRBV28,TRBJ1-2,CASNPLGQGHYGYTF,TGTGCCAGCAACCCGCTGGGACAGGGTCACTATGGCTACACCTTC
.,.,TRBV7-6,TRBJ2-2,CASSLGTGRTGELFF,TGTGCCAGCAGCTTAGGTACAGGGCGGACCGGGGAGCTGTTTTTT
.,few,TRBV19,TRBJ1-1,CASSWGSREVTEAFF,TGTGCCAGTAGTTGGGGATCCAGGGAAGTCACTGAAGCTTTCTTT
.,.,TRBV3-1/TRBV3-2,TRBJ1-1,CASSRDGGGNTEAFF,TGTGCCAGCAGCCGAGACGGCGGCGGGAACACTGAAGCTTTCTTT
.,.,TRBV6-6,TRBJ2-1,CASSSNGEQFF,TGTGCCAGCAGTTCTAACGGTGAGCAGTTCTTC
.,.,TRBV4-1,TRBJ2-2,CASSQSSYLVSGELFF,TGCGCCAGCAGCCAAAGTTCCTACTTAGTCTCCGGGGAGCTGTTTTTT
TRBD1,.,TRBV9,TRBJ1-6,CASSVLGDRGPLHF,TGTGCCAGCAGTGTACTGGGGGACAGGGGGCCCCTCCACTTT
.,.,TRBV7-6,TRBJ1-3,CASSLSGGRSSGNTIYF,TGTGCCAGCAGCTTATCTGGGGGGAGGAGTTCTGGAAACACCATATATTTT
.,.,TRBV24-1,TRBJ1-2,CATSSGDNYGYTF,TGTGCCACCAGTTCAGGGGATAACTATGGCTACACCTTC
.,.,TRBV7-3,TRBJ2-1,CASSPDIGGEQFF,TGTGCCAGCAGCCCAGACATAGGAGGTGAGCAGTTCTTC
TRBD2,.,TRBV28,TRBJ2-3,CASSEAGGWTDTQYF,TGTGCCAGCAGTGAAGCGGGGGGTTGGACAGATACGCAGTATTTT
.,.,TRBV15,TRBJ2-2,CATSRDSGNTGELFF,TGTGCCACCAGCAGGGATAGCGGGAACACCGGGGAGCTGTTTTTT
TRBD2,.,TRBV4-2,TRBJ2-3,CASSQEKVAGGADTQYF,TGTGCCAGCAGCCAAGAAAAGGTAGCGGGGGGCGCAGATACGCAGTATTTT